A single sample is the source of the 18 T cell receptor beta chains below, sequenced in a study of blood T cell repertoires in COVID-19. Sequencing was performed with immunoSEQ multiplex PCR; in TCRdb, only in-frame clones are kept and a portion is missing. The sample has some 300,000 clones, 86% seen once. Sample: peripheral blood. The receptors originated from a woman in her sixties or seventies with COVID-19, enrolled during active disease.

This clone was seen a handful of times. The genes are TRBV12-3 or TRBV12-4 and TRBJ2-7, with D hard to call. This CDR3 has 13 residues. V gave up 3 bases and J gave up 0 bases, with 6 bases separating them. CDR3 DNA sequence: TGTGCCAGCAGTTTTGACAACTCCTACGAGCAGTACTTC. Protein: CASSFDNSYEQYF.

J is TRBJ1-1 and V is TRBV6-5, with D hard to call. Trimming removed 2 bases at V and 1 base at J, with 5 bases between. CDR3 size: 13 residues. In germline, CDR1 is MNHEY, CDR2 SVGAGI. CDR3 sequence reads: CASSYLGNTEAFF. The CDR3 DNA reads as TGTGCCAGCAGTTACCTAGGGAACACTGAAGCTTTCTTT.

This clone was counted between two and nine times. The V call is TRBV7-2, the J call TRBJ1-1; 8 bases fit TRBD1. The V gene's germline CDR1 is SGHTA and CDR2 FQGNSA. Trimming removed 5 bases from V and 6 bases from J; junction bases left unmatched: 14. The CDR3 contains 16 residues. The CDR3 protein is CASSLYGQLDRAEAFF. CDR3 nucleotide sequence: TGTGCCAGCAGCCTATACGGCCAACTGGACAGGGCTGAAGCTTTCTTT.

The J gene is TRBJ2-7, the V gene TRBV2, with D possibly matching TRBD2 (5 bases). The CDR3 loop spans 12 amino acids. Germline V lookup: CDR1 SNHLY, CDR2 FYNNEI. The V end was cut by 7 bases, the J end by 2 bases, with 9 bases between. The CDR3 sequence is CASTGETYEQYF. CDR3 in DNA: TGTGCCAGCACCGGGGAAACCTACGAGCAGTACTTC.

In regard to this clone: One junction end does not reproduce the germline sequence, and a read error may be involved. The CDR3 loop is CATSDLNRAYNELFF. As DNA, the CDR3 is TGTGCCACCAGTGATTTAAACAGGGCTTACAATGAGCTGTTCTTC. V is TRBV24-1 and J is TRBJ2-1; TRBD1 might be the D (6 bases). In germline, CDR1 is KGHDR, CDR2 SFDVKD. The CDR3 runs 15 residues.

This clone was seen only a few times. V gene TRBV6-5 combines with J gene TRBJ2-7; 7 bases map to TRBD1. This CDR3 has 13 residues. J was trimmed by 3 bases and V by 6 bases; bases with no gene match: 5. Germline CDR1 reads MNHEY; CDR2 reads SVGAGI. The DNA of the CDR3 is TGTGCCAGCAGCCGAGACAGGGACTACGAGCAGTACTTC. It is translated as CASSRDRDYEQYF.

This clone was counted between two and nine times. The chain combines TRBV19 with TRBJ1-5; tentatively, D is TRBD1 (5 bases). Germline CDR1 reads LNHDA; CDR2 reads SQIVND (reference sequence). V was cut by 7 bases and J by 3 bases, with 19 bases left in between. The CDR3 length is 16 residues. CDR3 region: CASIEGGGADNQPQHF. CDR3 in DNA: TGTGCCAGTATAGAGGGAGGTGGGGCGGACAATCAGCCCCAGCATTTT.

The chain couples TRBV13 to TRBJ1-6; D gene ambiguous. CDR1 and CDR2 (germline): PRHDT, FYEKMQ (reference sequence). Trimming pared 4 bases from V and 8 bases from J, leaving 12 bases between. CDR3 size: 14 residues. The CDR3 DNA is TGTGCCAGCAGCTATCAGAGGCTGGATTCACCCCTCCACTTT. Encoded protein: CASSYQRLDSPLHF.

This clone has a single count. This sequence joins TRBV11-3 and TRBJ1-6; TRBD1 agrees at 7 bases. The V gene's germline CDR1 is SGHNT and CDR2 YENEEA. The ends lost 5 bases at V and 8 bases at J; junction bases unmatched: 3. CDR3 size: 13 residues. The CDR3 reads CASSLGQDSPLHF. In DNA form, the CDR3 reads TGTGCCAGCAGCCTAGGACAGGATTCACCCCTCCACTTT.

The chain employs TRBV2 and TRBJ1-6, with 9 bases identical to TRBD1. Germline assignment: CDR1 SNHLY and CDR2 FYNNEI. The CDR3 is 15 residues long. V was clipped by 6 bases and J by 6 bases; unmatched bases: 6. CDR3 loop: CASRATGGLNSPLHF. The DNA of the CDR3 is TGTGCCAGCAGAGCCACAGGGGGCCTTAATTCACCCCTCCACTTT.

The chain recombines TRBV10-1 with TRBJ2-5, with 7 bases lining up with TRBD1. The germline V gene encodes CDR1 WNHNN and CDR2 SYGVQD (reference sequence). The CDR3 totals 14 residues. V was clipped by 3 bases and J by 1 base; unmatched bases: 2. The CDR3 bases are TGCGCCAGCAGTGATAGACAGGGCCAAGAGACCCAGTACTTC. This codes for CASSDRQGQETQYF.

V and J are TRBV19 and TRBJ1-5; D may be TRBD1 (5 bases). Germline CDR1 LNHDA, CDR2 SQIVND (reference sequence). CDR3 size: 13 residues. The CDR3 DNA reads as TGTTCTAGCGGGGGAGATAGCAATCAGCCCCAGCATTTT. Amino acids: CSSGGDSNQPQHF. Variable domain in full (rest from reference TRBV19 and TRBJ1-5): DGGITQSPKYLFRKEGQNVTLSCEQNLNHDAMYWYRQDPGQGLRLIYYSQIVNDFQKGDIAEGYSVSREKKESFPLTVTSAQKNPTAFYLCSSGGDSNQPQHFGDGTRLSIL.

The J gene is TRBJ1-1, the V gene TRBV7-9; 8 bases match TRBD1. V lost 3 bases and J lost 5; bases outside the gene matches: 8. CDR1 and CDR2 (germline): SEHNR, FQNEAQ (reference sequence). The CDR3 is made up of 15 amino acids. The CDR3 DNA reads TGTGCCAGCAGCTTCGGACAGGGAAGGAGGACTGAAGCTTTCTTT. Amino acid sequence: CASSFGQGRRTEAFF.

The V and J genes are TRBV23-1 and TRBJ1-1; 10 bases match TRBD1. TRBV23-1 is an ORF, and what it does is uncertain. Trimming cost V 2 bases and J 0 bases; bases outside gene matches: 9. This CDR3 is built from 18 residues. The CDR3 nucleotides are TGCGCCAGCAGTCAAGGGGAGACAGGGGGCGTCCTGAACACTGAAGCTTTCTTT. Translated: CASSQGETGGVLNTEAFF.

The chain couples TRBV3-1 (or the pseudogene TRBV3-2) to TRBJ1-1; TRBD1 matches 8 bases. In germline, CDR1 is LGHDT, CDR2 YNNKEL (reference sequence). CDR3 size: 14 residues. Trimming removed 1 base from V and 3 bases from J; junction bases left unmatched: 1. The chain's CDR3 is CASSQGTGYTEAFF. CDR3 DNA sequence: TGTGCCAGCAGCCAAGGGACAGGGTACACTGAAGCTTTCTTT.

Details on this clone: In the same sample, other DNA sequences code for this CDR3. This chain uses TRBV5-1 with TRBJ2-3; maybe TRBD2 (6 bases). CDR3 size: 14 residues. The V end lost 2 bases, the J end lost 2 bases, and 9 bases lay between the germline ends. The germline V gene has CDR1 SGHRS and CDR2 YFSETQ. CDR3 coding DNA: TGCGCCAGCAGCTTACTAGCATCCACAGATACGCAGTATTTT. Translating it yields CASSLLASTDTQYF.

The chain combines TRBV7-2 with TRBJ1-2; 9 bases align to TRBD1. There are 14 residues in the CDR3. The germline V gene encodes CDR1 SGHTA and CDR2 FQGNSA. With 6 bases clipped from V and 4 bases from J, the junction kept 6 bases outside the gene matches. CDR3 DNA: TGTGCCAGCAGTATCGGACAGGGGCGCTATGGCTACACCTTC. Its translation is CASSIGQGRYGYTF.

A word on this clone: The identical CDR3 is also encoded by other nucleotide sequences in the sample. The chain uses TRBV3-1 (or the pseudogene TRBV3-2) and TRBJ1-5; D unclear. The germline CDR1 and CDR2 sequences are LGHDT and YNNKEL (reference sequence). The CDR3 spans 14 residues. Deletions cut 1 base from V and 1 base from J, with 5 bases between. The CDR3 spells CASSQGASNQPQHF. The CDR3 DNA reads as TGTGCCAGCAGCCAAGGGGCGAGCAATCAGCCCCAGCATTTT.